Sequencing of this T cell receptor (beta chain) was carried out in a study of blood T cell repertoires in COVID-19. Study overall: The study drew acute and convalescent COVID-19 samples from the United States, Italy and Spain.

Unmatched junction bases numbered 12, after V lost 4 bases and J lost 13 bases. Per germline, CDR1 SGHDT and CDR2 YYEEEE. The CDR3 runs 15 residues. The study recruited people aged roughly 18 to 100 years across roughly 25 US areas. Sequenced by immunoSEQ multiplex PCR; TCRdb stores in-frame clones only, minus some. The sample includes approximately 220,000 clones, roughly 91% seen only once; the top ten take around 4%. The chain is built from TRBV5-6 and TRBJ2-6, with 9 bases identical to TRBD1. The sequenced sample was PBMCs or T cells enriched from blood (not recorded which). The sequence came from a woman in her 30s with acute COVID-19. CDR3 bases: TGTGCCAGCAGCAGATTATCCGGGACAGGGTATGTCCTGACTTTC. This translates into CASSRLSGTGYVLTF.